Presented here are 9 T cell receptor beta chains from one specimen sequenced in a study of cytomegalovirus exposure and HLA in healthy donors. Generated by immunoSEQ multiplex PCR, the TCRdb table keeps only in-frame clones and is missing some. The sample carries about 70,000 clones, around 94% recorded once. The sample taken for sequencing was PBMCs. These TCRs come from a woman aged 18-29 years in good health and CMV-seropositive.

V is TRBV7-9 and J is TRBJ2-2; perhaps TRBD2 as D (6 bases). The CDR3 has 14 residues. Germline CDR1 SEHNR, CDR2 FQNEAQ (reference sequence). V lost 4 bases to trimming and J lost 7 bases, with 13 bases between them. In DNA, the CDR3 is TGTGCCAGCAGCTGGGGCCGGGGGAGCGGGGAGCTGTTTTTT. The encoded protein is CASSWGRGSGELFF.

The rearrangement joins TRBV5-6 to TRBJ1-1, with D hard to call. The CDR3 is made up of 13 amino acids. The V gene lost 0 bases and the J gene lost 7 bases, with 10 bases spanning the gap. Germline V gives CDR1 SGHDT, CDR2 YYEEEE. Here the CDR3 reads CASSLGGADEAFF. CDR3 nucleotides: TGTGCCAGCAGCTTGGGAGGCGCCGATGAAGCTTTCTTT.

This CDR3 reads CASSPRQVGNTIYF. The DNA for the CDR3 is TGTGCCAGCAGCCCAAGACAGGTTGGAAACACCATATATTTT. This rearrangement joins TRBV7-2 to TRBJ1-3, with a weak D call TRBD1 (6 bases). From germline, CDR1 is SGHTA and CDR2 FQGNSA. CDR3 length: 14 amino acids. V lost 5 bases to trimming and J lost 3 bases, with 11 bases between them.

This CDR3 reads CASSFLSSSYEQYF. CDR3 coding DNA: TGTGCCAGCAGCTTCCTTTCTAGCTCCTACGAGCAGTACTTC. V gene TRBV7-2 combines with J gene TRBJ2-7; D uncertain. Germline loops: CDR1 SGHTA, CDR2 FQGNSA. CDR3 length: 14 residues. The V end was cut by 3 bases, the J end by 0 bases, with 9 bases between.

J is TRBJ2-5 and V is TRBV4-1, with D perhaps TRBD2 (5 bases). Between the trimmed V and J ends, which lost 1 base and 1 base, there was a span of 7 bases. The CDR3 covers 14 residues. The germline gives CDR1 MGHRA, CDR2 YSYEKL. CDR3 loop: CASSQVGSQETQYF. As DNA, the CDR3 is TGCGCCAGCAGCCAAGTAGGGAGCCAAGAGACCCAGTACTTC.

CDR3 in amino acids: CASSISGRAHEQYF. In nucleotides, the CDR3 is TGTGCCAGTAGTATTAGCGGGAGGGCGCACGAGCAGTACTTC. The chain links TRBV19 to TRBJ2-7; 11 bases match TRBD2. Looked up from germline, CDR1 is LNHDA and CDR2 is SQIVND (reference sequence). With 3 bases clipped from V and 5 bases from J, the junction kept 3 bases outside the gene matches. There are 14 residues in the CDR3.

V is TRBV7-6 and J is TRBJ1-1, with D unresolved. The germline CDR1 and CDR2 sequences are SGHVS and FNYEAQ. The CDR3 spans 13 residues. V gave up 3 bases and J gave up 0 bases, with 5 bases separating them. CDR3 protein: CASSFELNTEAFF. The CDR3 DNA sequence: TGTGCCAGCAGCTTCGAGCTGAACACTGAAGCTTTCTTT.

V and J are TRBV11-2 and TRBJ2-2; 9 bases fit TRBD1. From germline, CDR1 is SGHAT and CDR2 FQNNGV. This CDR3 has 17 amino acids. V lost 4 bases and J lost 10; bases outside the gene matches: 16. CDR3 coding DNA: TGTGCCAGCAGCTCGCTATTCTCGGACAGGGGAGACGAGGAGCTGTTTTTT. Its protein is CASSSLFSDRGDEELFF.

In its sample, this clone was seen a few times. The rearrangement uses TRBV5-8 and TRBJ1-1; 9 nucleotides agree with TRBD1. The trim removed 3 bases at V and 0 bases at J, leaving 6 bases unmatched. The CDR3 spans 16 residues. Germline V lookup: CDR1 SGHTS, CDR2 YDEGEE. CDR3 sequence: CASSWGQGRMNTEAFF. DNA of the CDR3: TGTGCCAGCAGCTGGGGACAGGGAAGGATGAACACTGAAGCTTTCTTT.